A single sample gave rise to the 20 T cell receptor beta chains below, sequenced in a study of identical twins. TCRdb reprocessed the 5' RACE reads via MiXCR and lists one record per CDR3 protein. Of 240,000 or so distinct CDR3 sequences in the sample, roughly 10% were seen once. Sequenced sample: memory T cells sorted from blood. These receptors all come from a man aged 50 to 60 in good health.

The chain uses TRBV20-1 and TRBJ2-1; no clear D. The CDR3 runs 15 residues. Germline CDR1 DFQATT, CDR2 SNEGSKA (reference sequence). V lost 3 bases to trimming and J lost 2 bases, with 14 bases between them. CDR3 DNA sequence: TGCAGTGCTAGGGTAAGGCGCAATCCCTACAATGAGCAGTTCTTC. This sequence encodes CSARVRRNPYNEQFF.

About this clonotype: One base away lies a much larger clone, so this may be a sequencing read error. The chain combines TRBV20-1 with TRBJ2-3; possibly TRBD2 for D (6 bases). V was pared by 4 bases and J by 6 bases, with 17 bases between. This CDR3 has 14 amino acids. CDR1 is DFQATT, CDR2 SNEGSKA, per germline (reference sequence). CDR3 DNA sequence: TGCAGTGCTACGAGTGACAGCGGGTTTGATACGCAGTATTTT. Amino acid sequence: CSATSDSGFDTQYF.

The CDR3 loop is CSARDSRDPGYTF. DNA of the CDR3: TGCAGTGCTAGAGATTCCAGGGATCCTGGCTACACCTTC. This chain links TRBV20-1 with TRBJ1-2, with D possibly TRBD1 on 5 matching bases. The CDR3 consists of 13 residues. The V end lost 0 bases, the J end lost 7 bases, and 12 bases lay between the germline ends. Per germline, CDR1 DFQATT and CDR2 SNEGSKA (reference sequence).

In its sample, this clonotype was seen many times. CDR3 coding DNA: TGTGCCAGCGGGACTAGCGGTGGTTACAATGAGCAGTTCTTC. Its translation: CASGTSGGYNEQFF. V usage is TRBV12-3 or TRBV12-4 and J usage is TRBJ2-1; 11 positions match TRBD2. This CDR3 has 14 residues. The trim removed 8 bases at V and 4 bases at J, leaving 4 bases unmatched.

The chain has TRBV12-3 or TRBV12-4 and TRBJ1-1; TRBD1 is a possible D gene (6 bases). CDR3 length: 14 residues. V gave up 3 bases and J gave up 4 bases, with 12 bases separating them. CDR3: CASSFGGRSTEAFF. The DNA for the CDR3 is TGTGCCAGCAGTTTTGGGGGGCGGAGCACTGAAGCTTTCTTT.

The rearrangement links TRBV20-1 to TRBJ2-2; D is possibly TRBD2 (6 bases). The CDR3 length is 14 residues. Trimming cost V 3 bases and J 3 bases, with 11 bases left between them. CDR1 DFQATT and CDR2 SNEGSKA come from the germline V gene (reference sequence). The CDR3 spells CSARATGDTGELFF. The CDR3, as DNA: TGCAGTGCTAGGGCGACGGGGGACACCGGGGAGCTGTTTTTT.

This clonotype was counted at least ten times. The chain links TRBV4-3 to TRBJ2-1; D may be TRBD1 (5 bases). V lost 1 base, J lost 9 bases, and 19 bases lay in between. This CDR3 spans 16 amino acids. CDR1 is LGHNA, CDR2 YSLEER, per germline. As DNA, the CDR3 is TGCGCCAGCAGCCAAGCACCAGCGACAGTGTCGATTGAGCAGTTCTTC. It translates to CASSQAPATVSIEQFF.

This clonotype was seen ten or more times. The CDR3 reads CSARTAYEQYF. The DNA of the CDR3 is TGCAGTGCCCGGACAGCTTACGAGCAGTACTTC. This sequence joins TRBV20-1 and TRBJ2-7; D possibly corresponds to TRBD1 (6 bases). This CDR3 has 11 amino acids. Germline CDR1 reads DFQATT; CDR2 reads SNEGSKA (reference sequence). V lost 6 bases and J 4 bases, leaving 10 bases between the germline ends.

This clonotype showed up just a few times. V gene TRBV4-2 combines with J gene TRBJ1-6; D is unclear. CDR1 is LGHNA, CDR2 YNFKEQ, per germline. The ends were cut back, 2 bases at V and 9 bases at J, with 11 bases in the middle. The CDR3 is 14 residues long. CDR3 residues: CASSQSGRGSPLHF. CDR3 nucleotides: TGTGCCAGCAGCCAATCGGGGAGAGGTTCACCCCTCCACTTT.

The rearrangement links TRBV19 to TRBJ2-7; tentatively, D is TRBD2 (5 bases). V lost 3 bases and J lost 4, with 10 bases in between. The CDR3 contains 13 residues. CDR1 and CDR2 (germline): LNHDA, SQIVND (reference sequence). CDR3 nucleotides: TGTGCCAGTAGTATGAGGGTGGGGTACGAGCAGTACTTC. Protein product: CASSMRVGYEQYF.

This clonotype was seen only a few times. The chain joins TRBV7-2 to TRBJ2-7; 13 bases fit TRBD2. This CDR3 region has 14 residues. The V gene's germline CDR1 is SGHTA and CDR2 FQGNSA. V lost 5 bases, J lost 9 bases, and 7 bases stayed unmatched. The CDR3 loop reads CASSGGTSGKGQYF. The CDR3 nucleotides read TGTGCCAGCAGCGGAGGGACTAGCGGGAAGGGGCAGTACTTC. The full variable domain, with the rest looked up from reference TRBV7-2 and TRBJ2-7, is GAGVSQSPSNKVTEKGKDVELRCDPISGHTALYWYRQSLGQGLEFLIYFQGNSAPDKSGLPSDRFSAERTGGSVSTLTIQRTQQEDSAVYLCASSGGTSGKGQYFGPGTRLTVT.

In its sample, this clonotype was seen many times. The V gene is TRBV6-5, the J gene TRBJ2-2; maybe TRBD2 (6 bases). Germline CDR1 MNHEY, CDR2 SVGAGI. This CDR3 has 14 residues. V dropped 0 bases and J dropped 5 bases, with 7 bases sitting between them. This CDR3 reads CASSYSEGTGELFF. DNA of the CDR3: TGTGCCAGCAGTTACTCGGAGGGAACCGGGGAGCTGTTTTTT.

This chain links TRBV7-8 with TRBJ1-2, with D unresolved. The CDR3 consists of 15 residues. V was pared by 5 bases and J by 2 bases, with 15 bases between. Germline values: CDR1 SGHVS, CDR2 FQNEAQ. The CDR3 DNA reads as TGTGCCAGCAGCGTTTTTGAAGGCAGAAACTATGGCTACACCTTC. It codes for CASSVFEGRNYGYTF.

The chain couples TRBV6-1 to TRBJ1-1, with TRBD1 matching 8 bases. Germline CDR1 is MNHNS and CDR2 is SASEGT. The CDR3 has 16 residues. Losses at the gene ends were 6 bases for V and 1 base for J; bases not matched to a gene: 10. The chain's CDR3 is CASRERPGTGNTEAFF. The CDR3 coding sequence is TGTGCCAGCAGGGAGCGTCCCGGGACAGGGAACACTGAAGCTTTCTTT.

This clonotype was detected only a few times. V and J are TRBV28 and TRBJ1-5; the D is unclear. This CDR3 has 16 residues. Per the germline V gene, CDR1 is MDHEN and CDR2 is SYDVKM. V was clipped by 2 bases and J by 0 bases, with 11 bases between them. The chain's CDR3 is CASSLESPYSNQPQHF. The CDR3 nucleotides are TGTGCCAGCAGTTTAGAATCCCCGTATAGCAATCAGCCCCAGCATTTT.

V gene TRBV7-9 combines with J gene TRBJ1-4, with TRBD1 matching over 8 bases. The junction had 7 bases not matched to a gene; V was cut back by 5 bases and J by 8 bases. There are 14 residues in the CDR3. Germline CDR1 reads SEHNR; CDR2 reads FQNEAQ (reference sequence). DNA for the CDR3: TGTGCCAGCAGCCCCGGGACAGGTTGGGAAAAACTGTTTTTT. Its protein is CASSPGTGWEKLFF. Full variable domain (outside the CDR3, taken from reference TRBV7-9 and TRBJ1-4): DTGVSQNPRHKITKRGQNVTFRCDPISEHNRLYWYRQTLGQGPEFLTYFQNEAQLEKSRLLSDRFSAERPKGSFSTLEIQRTEQGDSAMYLCASSPGTGWEKLFFGSGTQLSVL.

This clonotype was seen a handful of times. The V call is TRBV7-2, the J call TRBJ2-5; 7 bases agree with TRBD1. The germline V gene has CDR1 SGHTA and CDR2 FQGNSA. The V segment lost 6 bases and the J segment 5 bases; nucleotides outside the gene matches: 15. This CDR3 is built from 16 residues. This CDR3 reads CASSRMGRGQLETQYF. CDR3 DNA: TGTGCCAGCAGTAGGATGGGAAGGGGGCAATTGGAGACCCAGTACTTC.

The CDR3 sequence is CASSMTGGNEQFF. The CDR3 nucleotides read TGCGCCAGCAGTATGACCGGGGGCAATGAGCAGTTCTTC. V is TRBV10-2 and J is TRBJ2-1; D is perhaps TRBD2 (6 bases). The CDR3 contains 13 residues. Germline loops: CDR1 WSHSY, CDR2 SAAADI. The V end lost 5 bases, the J end lost 6 bases, and 11 bases lay between the germline ends.

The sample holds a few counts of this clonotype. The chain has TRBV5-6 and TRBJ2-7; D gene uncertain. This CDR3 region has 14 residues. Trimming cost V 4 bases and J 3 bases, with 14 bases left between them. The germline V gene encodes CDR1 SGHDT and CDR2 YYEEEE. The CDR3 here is CASSPGVEYYEQYF. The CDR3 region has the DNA TGTGCCAGCAGCCCTGGGGTGGAATACTACGAGCAGTACTTC.

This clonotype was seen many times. The CDR3 DNA follows: TGTGCCAGCAGGGGGGACAGTGCAAATCAGCCCCAGCATTTT. This gives the protein CASRGDSANQPQHF. The chain recombines TRBV25-1 with TRBJ1-5; 7 bases fit TRBD1. V was clipped by 6 bases and J by 4 bases; unmatched bases: 6. CDR1 MGHDK and CDR2 SYGVNS come from the germline V gene. The CDR3 contains 14 residues.